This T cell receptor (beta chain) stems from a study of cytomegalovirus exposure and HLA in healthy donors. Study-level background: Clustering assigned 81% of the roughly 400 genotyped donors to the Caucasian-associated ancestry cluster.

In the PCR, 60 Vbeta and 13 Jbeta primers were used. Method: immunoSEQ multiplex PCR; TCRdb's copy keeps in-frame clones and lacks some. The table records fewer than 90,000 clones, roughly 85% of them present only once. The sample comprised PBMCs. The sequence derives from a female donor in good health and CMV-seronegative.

The CDR3 reads CASSPTGIVDGYTF. CDR3 in DNA: TGTGCCAGCAGCCCGACAGGGATCGTCGATGGCTACACCTTC. This rearrangement joins TRBV6-6 to TRBJ1-2; 7 positions agree with TRBD1. J was trimmed by 6 bases and V by 6 bases; bases with no gene match: 10. CDR3 size: 14 residues. Germline-derived CDR1 and CDR2 are MNHNY and SVGAGI (reference sequence).